This TCR beta chain comes out of a study of response to subunit inactivated influenza vaccine. General observations from the study: Each seasonal influenza vaccination recruits few new T cells, the authors suggested.

One entry per CDR3 protein, called by TCRdb with MiXCR from the RT-PCR reads. The sample has 450,000 to 550,000 distinct CDR3 sequences, 25% seen once; the top ten hold 1.9%. In regard to this clonotype: Its antigen is unknown.

With 7 bases removed from V and 1 base from J, the gap between germline ends came to 14 bases. The CDR3 is made up of 14 amino acids. The germline V gene has CDR1 MNHNS and CDR2 SASEGT. This clonotype originated in a middle-aged man who received an inactivated influenza vaccine. The material was CD4+ T cells sorted from PBMCs, obtained roughly 5 days after vaccination. V usage is TRBV6-1 and J usage is TRBJ2-7; D remains unclear. Here the CDR3 reads CASTPGPQSYEQYF. CDR3 nucleotide sequence: TGTGCCAGCACCCCCGGGCCCCAATCCTACGAGCAGTACTTC.